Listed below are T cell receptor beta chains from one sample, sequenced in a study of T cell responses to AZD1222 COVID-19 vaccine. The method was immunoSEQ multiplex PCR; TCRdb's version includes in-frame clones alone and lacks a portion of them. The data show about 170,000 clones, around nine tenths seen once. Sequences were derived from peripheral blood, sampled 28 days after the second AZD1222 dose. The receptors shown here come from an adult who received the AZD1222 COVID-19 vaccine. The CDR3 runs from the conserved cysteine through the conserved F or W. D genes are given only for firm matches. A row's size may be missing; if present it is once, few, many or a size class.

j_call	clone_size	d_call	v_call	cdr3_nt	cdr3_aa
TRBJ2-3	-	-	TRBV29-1	TGCAGCGTGAAGACCGGGACTAGCACAGATACGCAGTATTTT	CSVKTGTSTDTQYF
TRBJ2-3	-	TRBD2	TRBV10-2	TGCGCCAGCAGTGAGTTCGGGGGGGCCCTCACAGATACGCAGTATTTT	CASSEFGGALTDTQYF
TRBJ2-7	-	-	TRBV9	TGTGCCAGCAGCGCAGGGGACTACGAGCAGTACTTC	CASSAGDYEQYF
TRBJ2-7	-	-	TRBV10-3	TGTGCCATCAGTGAGCCAGGAATTACCTACGAGCAGTACTTC	CAISEPGITYEQYF
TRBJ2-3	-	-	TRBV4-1	TGCGCCAGCAGCCAAGAGGGAGATACAGATACGCAGTATTTT	CASSQEGDTDTQYF
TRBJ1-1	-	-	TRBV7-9	TGTGCCAGCCAGTCGGCCACTGAAGCTTTCTTT	CASQSATEAFF
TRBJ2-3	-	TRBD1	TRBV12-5	TGTGCTAGTGGTTTGATGGGACAGGGGGCCACAGATACGCAGTATTTT	CASGLMGQGATDTQYF
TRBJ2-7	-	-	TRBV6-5	TGTGCCAGCAGGGGGACGGACTCTCGGGAGCAGTACTTC	CASRGTDSREQYF
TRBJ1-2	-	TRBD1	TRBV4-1	TGCGCCAGCAGCCAAGTCCCAGGGGGCCTTACCCGCAAGGGCTACACCTTC	CASSQVPGGLTRKGYTF
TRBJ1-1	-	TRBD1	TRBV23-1	TGCGCCAGCAGTCCATGCCCGCAAAGACAGGGTATGAACACTGAAGCTTTCTTT	CASSPCPQRQGMNTEAFF
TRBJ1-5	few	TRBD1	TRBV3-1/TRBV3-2	TGTGCCAGCAGCCGGACAGGGGGGCAGCCCCAGCATTTT	CASSRTGGQPQHF
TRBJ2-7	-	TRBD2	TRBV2	TGTGCCAGCAGGGATACTAGCGGGGGGACCTACGAGCAGTACTTC	CASRDTSGGTYEQYF
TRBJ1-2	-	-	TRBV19	TGTGCCAGTAGTATAACCGGGGGATCTCCTAACTATGGCTACACCTTC	CASSITGGSPNYGYTF
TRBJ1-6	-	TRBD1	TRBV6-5	TGTGCCAGCAGAAAACCGGGACAGGGTATTTCACCCCTCCACTTT	CASRKPGQGISPLHF
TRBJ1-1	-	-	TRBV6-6	TGTGCCAGCAGTAGTCATGGCGCTGAAGCTTTCTTT	CASSSHGAEAFF
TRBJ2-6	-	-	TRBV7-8	TGTGCCAGCAGCTCCCGACGGGCCTTTGAGGCCAACGTCCTGACTTTC	CASSSRRAFEANVLTF
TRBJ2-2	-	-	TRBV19	TGTGCCAGTAGTAGGCGGGAAGTAGGGGACACCGGGGAGCTGTTTTTT	CASSRREVGDTGELFF
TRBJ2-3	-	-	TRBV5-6	TGTGCCAGCAGCTTGACTTTCGGGACACCAGGGGGGACAGATACGCAGTATTTT	CASSLTFGTPGGTDTQYF
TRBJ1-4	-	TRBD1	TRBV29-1	TGCAGCGTTGAGGACAGGACTAATGAAAAACTGTTTTTT	CSVEDRTNEKLFF
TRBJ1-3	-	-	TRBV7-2	TGTGCCAGCAGCTCTAATTCGGCAGGGGTTCACTCTGGAAACACCATATATTTT	CASSSNSAGVHSGNTIYF
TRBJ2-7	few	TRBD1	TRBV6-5	TGTGCCAGTTCTGAGGGGGCCCAATACGAGCAGTACTTC	CASSEGAQYEQYF
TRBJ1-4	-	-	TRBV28	TGTGCCAGCACCCCCGGGTCATCAAATGAAAAACTGTTTTTT	CASTPGSSNEKLFF
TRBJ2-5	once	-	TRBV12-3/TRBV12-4	TGTGCCAGCAGTTTAGAGGAGACCCAGTACTTC	CASSLEETQYF
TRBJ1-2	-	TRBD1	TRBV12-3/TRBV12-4	TGTGCCAGCGCCCAGGGGGTGGGTGGCTACACCTTC	CASAQGVGGYTF
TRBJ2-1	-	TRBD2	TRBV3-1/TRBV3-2	TGTGCCAGCAGCCAATTGGGGACTAGCGGGGGGTCGTCCCACAATGAGCAGTTCTTC	CASSQLGTSGGSSHNEQFF
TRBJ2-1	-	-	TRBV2	TGTGCCAGCAGTGTTGACGGGGGGCTCGGTGAGCAGTTCTTC	CASSVDGGLGEQFF
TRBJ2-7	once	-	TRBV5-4	TGTGCCAGCAGCCTAGGGGCAGATACCTACGAGCAGTACTTC	CASSLGADTYEQYF
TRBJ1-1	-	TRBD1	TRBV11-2	TGTGCCAGCAGCTTAAGGACAGGGGTACGTACGGGTACTGAAGCTTTCTTT	CASSLRTGVRTGTEAFF
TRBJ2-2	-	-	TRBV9	TGTGCCAGCAGCGTAGGTAAAGGGACGAACACCGGGGAGCTGTTTTTT	CASSVGKGTNTGELFF
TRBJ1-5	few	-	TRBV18	TGTGCCAGCTCACCACGGGAGGGAGCGGATCAGCCCCAGCATTTT	CASSPREGADQPQHF
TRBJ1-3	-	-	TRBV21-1	TGTGCCAGCCTGGAAGGGGAAGCCGGAAACACCATATATTTT	CASLEGEAGNTIYF
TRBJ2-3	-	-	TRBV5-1	TGCGCCAGCAGCTCGTGGGGCCGATACACAGATACGCAGTATTTT	CASSSWGRYTDTQYF